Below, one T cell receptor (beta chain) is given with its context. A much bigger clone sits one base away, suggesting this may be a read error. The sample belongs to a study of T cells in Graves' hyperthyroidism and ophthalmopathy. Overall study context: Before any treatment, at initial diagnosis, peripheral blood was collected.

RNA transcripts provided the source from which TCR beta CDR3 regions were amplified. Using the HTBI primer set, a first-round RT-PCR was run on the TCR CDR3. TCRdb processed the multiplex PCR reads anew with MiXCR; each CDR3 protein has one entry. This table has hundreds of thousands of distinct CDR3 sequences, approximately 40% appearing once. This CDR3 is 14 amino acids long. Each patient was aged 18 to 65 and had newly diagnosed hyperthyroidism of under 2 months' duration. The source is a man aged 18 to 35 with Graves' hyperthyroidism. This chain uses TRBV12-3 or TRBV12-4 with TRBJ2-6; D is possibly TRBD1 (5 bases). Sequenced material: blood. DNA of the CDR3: TGTGCCAGCACCGCAGGGTTAGGGGCCAACGTCCCGACTTTC. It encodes CASTAGLGANVPTF.